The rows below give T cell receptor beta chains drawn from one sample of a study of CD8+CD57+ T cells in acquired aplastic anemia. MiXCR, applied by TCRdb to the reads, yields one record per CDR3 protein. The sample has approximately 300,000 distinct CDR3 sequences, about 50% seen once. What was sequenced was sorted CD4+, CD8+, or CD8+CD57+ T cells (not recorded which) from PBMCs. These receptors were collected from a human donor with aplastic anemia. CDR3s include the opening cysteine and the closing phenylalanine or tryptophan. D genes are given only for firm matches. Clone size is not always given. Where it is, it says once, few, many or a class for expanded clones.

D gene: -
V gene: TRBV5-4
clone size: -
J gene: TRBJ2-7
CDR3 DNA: TGTGCCAGCAGCCCCACATCGGACGAGCAGTACTTC
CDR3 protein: CASSPTSDEQYF

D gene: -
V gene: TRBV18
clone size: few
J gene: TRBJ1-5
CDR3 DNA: TGTGCCAGCTCAGGGGACGGGCCACGCAATCAGCCCCAGCATTTT
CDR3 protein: CASSGDGPRNQPQHF

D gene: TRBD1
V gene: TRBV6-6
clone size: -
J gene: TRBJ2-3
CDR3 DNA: TGTGCCAGCAGTTTGGGGACAGGTAACACAGATACGCAGTATTTT
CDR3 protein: CASSLGTGNTDTQYF

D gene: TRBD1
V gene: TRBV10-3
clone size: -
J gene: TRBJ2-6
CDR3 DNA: TGTGCCATCGGAGGACAGGCCGGCGCTGGGGCCAACGTCCTGACTTTC
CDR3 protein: CAIGGQAGAGANVLTF

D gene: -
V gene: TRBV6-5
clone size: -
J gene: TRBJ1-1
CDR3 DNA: TGTGCCAGCAGTTACCGGAAGACGGGCACTGAAGCTTTCTTT
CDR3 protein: CASSYRKTGTEAFF

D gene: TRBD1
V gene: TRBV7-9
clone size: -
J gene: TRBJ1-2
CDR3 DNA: TGTGCCAGCAGCTCGGACCGGGACAGGGGAGTCTATGGCTACACCTTC
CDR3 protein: CASSSDRDRGVYGYTF

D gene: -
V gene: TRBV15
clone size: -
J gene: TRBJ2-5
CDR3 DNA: TGTGCCACCAGCAGCTTACAGACCCAAGAGACCCAGTACTTC
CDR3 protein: CATSSLQTQETQYF

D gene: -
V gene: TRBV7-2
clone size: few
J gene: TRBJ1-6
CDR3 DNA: TGTGCCAGCAGCCCCCGGACATCTCAAACTGGTTCACCCCTCCACTTT
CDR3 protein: CASSPRTSQTGSPLHF

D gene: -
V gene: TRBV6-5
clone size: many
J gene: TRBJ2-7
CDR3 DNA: TGTGCCAGCAGTTACTCGACGGCCCTCGGGGAGCAGTACTTC
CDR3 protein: CASSYSTALGEQYF

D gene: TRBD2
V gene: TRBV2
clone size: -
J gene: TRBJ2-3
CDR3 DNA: TGTGCCACCAGTGACCCCGGGACTAGCATAGATACGCAGTATTTT
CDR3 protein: CATSDPGTSIDTQYF

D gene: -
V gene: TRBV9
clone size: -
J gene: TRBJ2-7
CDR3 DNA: -
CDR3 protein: CASSVGQGADERYF

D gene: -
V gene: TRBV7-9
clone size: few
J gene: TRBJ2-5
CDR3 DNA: TGTGCCAGCACCTTGCCCGGGCTGGAGACCCAGTACTTC
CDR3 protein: CASTLPGLETQYF

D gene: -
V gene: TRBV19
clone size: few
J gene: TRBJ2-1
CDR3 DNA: TGTGCCAGTAGTATAGATCGATCCAGGGATGAGCAGTTCTTC
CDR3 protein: CASSIDRSRDEQFF

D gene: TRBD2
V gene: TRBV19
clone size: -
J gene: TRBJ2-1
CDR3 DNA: TGTGCCAGTAGTCCGGGACTAGCGAATAATGAGCAGTTCTTC
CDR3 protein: CASSPGLANNEQFF

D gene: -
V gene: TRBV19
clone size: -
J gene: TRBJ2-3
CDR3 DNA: TGTGCCAGTAGTTGGAGGGGGGCCCCAGATACGCAGTATTTT
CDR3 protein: CASSWRGAPDTQYF

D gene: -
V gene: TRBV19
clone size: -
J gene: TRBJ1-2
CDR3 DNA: TGTGCCAGTAGTATAACAGGGTATGGCTACACCTTC
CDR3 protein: CASSITGYGYTF

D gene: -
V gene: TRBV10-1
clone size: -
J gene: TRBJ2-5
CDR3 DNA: TGCGCCAGCAGTGAGGGTGAAGGGGACATCGGGAAAGAGACCCAGTACTTC
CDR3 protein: CASSEGEGDIGKETQYF

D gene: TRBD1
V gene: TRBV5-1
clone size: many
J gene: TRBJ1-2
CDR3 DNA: TGCGCCAGCAGCACCCAGGGGGCGTTTGGCTACACCTTC
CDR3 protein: CASSTQGAFGYTF

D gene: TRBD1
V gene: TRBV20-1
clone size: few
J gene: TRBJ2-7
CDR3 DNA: TGCAGTGCTAGAGATTTACGGCAGGGGGCGTTCTACGAGCAGTACTTC
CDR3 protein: CSARDLRQGAFYEQYF

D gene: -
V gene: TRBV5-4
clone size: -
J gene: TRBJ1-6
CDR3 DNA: TGTGCCAGCAGCTTGGATCGTGACCGTCCCCTCCACTTT
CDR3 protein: CASSLDRDRPLHF